This T cell receptor (beta chain) was documented in a study of cytomegalovirus exposure and HLA in healthy donors. Study-level points and caveats: It is likely that the observed cluster of highly shared sequence variants was a sequencing artifact. Immune exposure data for these donors was limited to CMV serostatus.

The donors were healthy bone marrow donors. The study ran its PCR with 60 Vbeta and 13 Jbeta primers. The assay was immunoSEQ multiplex PCR, and TCRdb's table has in-frame clones only and misses some. Of 100,000 to 150,000 clones detected, roughly 82% appear once; the ten largest clones hold less than 3%. After removal of 6 bases from V and 0 bases from J, the junction contained 10 bases not matched to a gene. Germline loops: CDR1 LNHDA, CDR2 SQIVND (reference sequence). The CDR3 contains 17 residues. A word on this clone: Its target is unknown.

The origin of this receptor is a woman aged 40 to 50 in good health and CMV-seropositive. Sequenced: PBMCs. V gene TRBV19 combines with J gene TRBJ2-3; TRBD2 matches at 9 bases. This CDR3 reads CASRYSSGIFSTDTQYF. The DNA of the CDR3 is TGTGCCAGTAGATATTCTAGCGGGATTTTTAGCACAGATACGCAGTATTTT. Looking up the rest from reference TRBV19 and TRBJ2-3 gives the full variable domain: DGGITQSPKYLFRKEGQNVTLSCEQNLNHDAMYWYRQDPGQGLRLIYYSQIVNDFQKGDIAEGYSVSREKKESFPLTVTSAQKNPTAFYLCASRYSSGIFSTDTQYFGPGTRLTVL.